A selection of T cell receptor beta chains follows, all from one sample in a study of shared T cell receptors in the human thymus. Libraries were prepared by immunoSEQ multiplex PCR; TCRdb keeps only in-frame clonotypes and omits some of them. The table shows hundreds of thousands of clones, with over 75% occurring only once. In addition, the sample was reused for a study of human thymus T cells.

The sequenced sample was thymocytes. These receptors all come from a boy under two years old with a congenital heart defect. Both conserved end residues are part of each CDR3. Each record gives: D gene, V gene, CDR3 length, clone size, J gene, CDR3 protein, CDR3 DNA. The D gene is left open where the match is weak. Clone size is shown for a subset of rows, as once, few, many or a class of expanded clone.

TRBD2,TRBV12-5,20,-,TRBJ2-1,CASGLVGGTSGRPPYNEQFF,TGTGCTAGTGGTTTGGTAGGCGGGACTAGCGGGAGACCCCCCTACAATGAGCAGTTCTTC
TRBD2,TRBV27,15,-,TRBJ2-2,CASALERENTGELFF,TGTGCCAGCGCGCTGGAGCGGGAGAACACCGGGGAGCTGTTTTTT
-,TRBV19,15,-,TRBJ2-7,CASSPPWRESMKQYF,TGTGCCAGTAGTCCCCCCTGGCGGGAATCCATGAAGCAGTACTTC
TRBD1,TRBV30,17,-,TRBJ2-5,CAWSVWRGQGVLETQYF,TGTGCCTGGAGTGTATGGAGGGGACAGGGGGTGTTAGAGACCCAGTACTTC
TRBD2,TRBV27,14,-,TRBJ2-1,CASRLAGGYNEQFF,TGTGCCAGTCGACTAGCGGGAGGGTACAATGAGCAGTTCTTC
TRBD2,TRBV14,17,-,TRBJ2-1,CASSHRTGTSPYNEQFF,TGTGCCAGCAGCCACCGGACCGGGACTAGCCCTTACAATGAGCAGTTCTTC
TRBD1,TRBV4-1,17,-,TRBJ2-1,CASSQGRGRDRAYEQFF,TGCGCCAGCAGCCAAGGAAGAGGACGGGACAGGGCGTATGAGCAGTTCTTC
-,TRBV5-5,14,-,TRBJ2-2,CASSYAEDTGELFF,TGTGCCAGCAGCTACGCAGAGGACACCGGGGAGCTGTTTTTT
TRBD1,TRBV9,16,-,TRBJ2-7,CASSEGRQGVSYEQYF,TGTGCCAGCAGCGAAGGAAGACAGGGAGTGTCCTACGAGCAGTACTTC
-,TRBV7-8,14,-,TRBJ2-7,CASSFPQGTHEQYF,TGTGCCAGCAGCTTCCCCCAGGGCACCCACGAGCAGTACTTC
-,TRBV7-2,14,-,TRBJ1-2,CASSFGPANYGYTF,TGTGCCAGCAGCTTTGGGCCGGCGAACTATGGCTACACCTTC
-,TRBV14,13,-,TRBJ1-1,CASSRVYNTEAFF,TGTGCCAGCTCGCGGGTTTACAACACTGAAGCTTTCTTT
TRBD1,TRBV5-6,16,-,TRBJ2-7,CASSRQGGQGEGEQYF,TGTGCCAGCAGCCGACAAGGTGGACAGGGGGAGGGCGAGCAGTACTTC
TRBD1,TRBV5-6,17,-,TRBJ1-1,CASSLAGGHGLCTEAFF,TGTGCCAGCAGCTTGGCAGGGGGACATGGTTTGTGTACTGAAGCTTTCTTT
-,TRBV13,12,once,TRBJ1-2,CASSSHNYGYTF,TGTGCCAGCAGCTCCCATAACTATGGCTACACCTTC
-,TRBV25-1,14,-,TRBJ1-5,CASSDYIGNQPQHF,TGTGCCAGCAGTGATTATATTGGCAATCAGCCCCAGCATTTT
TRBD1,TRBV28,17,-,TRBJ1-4,CASSSDRKGALNEKLFF,TGTGCCAGCAGTTCCGACAGGAAGGGGGCCCTTAATGAAAAACTGTTTTTT
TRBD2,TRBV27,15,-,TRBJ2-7,CASSLSGTSVEEQYF,TGTGCCAGCAGTTTATCGGGTACTAGCGTCGAAGAGCAGTACTTC
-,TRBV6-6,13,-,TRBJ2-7,CASSGGAPDEQYF,TGTGCCAGCAGTGGAGGAGCGCCGGACGAGCAGTACTTC
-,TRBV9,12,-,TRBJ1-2,CASSDGLDGYTF,TGTGCCAGCAGCGACGGTCTGGATGGCTACACCTTC
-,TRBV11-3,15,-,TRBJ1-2,CASSSYDRRNYGYTF,TGTGCCAGCAGCTCCTACGACAGGCGAAACTATGGCTACACCTTC
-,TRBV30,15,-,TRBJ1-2,CAWSARPQGRYGYTF,TGTGCCTGGAGTGCCCGTCCCCAGGGGCGGTATGGCTACACCTTC
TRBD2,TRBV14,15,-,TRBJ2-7,CASSPLAGTYDEQYF,TGTGCCAGCAGCCCGCTAGCGGGAACTTACGACGAGCAGTACTTC
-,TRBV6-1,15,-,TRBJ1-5,CASSGSGQNNQPQHF,TGTGCCAGCAGTGGGTCCGGACAGAACAATCAGCCCCAGCATTTT
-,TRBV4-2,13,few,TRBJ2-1,CASSPLSGRHQFF,TGTGCCAGCAGCCCCCTTAGCGGACGTCACCAGTTCTTC
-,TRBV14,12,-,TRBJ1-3,CASSPTGNTIYF,TGTGCCAGCAGCCCTACCGGAAACACCATATATTTT
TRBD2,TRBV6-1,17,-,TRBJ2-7,CASSEGLAGGSSYEQYF,TGTGCCAGCAGTGAAGGACTAGCGGGAGGGAGCTCCTACGAGCAGTACTTC
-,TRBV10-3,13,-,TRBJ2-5,CAISAHRNRTQYF,TGTGCCATCAGTGCCCACAGGAATCGGACCCAGTACTTC
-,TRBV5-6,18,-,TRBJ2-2,CASSAGLAENECTGELFF,TGTGCCAGCAGCGCTGGACTGGCGGAAAACGAGTGCACCGGGGAGCTGTTTTTT
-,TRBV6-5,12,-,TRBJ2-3,CASSPRADTQYF,TGTGCCAGCAGTCCCCGCGCGGATACGCAGTATTTT
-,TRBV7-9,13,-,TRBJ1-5,CASSTTGNQPQHF,TGTGCCAGCAGCACCACAGGGAATCAGCCCCAGCATTTT
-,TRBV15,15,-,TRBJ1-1,CATSRVPGGWTEAFF,TGTGCCACCAGCAGAGTACCGGGGGGCTGGACTGAAGCTTTCTTT
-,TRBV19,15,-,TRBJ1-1,CASSTQGCGGTEAFF,TGTGCCAGTAGCACCCAGGGCTGTGGGGGGACTGAAGCTTTCTTT
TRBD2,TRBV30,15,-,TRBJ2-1,CAWSEGLARFNEQFF,TGTGCCTGGAGTGAGGGACTAGCGAGATTCAATGAGCAGTTCTTC
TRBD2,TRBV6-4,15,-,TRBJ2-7,CASRSLTGGIHEQYF,TGTGCCAGCAGGTCCCTCACGGGAGGGATCCACGAGCAGTACTTC
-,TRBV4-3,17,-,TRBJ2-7,CASSQEGFWTGPYEQYF,TGCGCCAGCAGCCAAGAAGGGTTCTGGACTGGGCCCTACGAGCAGTACTTC
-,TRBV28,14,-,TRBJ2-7,CASTPDPTAYEQYF,TGTGCCAGCACCCCGGACCCGACAGCCTACGAGCAGTACTTC
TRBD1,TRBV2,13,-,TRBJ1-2,CASSERQGGGYTF,TGTGCCAGCAGTGAACGACAGGGAGGTGGCTACACCTTC
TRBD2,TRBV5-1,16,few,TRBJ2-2,CASSWGLAEDTGELFF,TGCGCCAGCAGCTGGGGACTAGCTGAGGACACCGGGGAGCTGTTTTTT
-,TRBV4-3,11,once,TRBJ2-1,CASGGGDEQFF,TGCGCCAGCGGAGGGGGCGATGAGCAGTTCTTC
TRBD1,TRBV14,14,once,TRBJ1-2,CASSNGQGVNGYTF,TGTGCCAGCAGCAATGGACAGGGAGTGAACGGCTACACCTTC
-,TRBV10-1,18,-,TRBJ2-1,CASTHSAILASLYNEQFF,TGCGCCAGCACCCACTCGGCGATATTAGCGAGTCTCTACAATGAGCAGTTCTTC
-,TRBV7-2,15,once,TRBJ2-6,CASSRGGSGANVLTF,TGTGCCAGCAGCCGCGGCGGCTCTGGGGCCAACGTCCTGACTTTC
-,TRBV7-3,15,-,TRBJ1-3,CASSLTGNSGNTIYF,TGTGCCAGCAGCTTAACCGGGAACTCTGGAAACACCATATATTTT
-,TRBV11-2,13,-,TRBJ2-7,CASSPSTGYEQYF,TGTGCCAGCAGCCCTTCGACAGGCTACGAGCAGTACTTC
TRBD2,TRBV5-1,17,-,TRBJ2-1,CARTSGRAGTSYNEQFF,TGCGCCAGGACTAGCGGGAGGGCCGGGACCTCCTACAATGAGCAGTTCTTC
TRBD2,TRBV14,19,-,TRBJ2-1,CASSAGTSGIRRSPNEQFF,TGTGCCAGCAGCGCCGGGACTAGCGGGATCCGACGCTCGCCCAATGAGCAGTTCTTC
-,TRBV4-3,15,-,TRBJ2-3,CASSPTNSPTDTQYF,TGCGCCAGCAGCCCGACTAATTCCCCCACAGATACGCAGTATTTT
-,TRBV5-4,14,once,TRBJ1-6,CASSSGQSNSPLHF,TGTGCCAGCAGCTCAGGACAGTCCAATTCACCCCTCCACTTT
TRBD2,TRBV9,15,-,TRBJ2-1,CASSVELAGHNEQFF,TGTGCCAGCAGCGTAGAACTAGCGGGGCACAATGAGCAGTTCTTC
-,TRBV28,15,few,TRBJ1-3,CASSRVQGSGNTIYF,TGTGCCAGCAGCCGCGTACAGGGCTCTGGAAACACCATATATTTT
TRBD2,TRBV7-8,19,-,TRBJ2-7,CASSPDRVPSGVRSYEQYF,TGTGCCAGCAGCCCAGACAGGGTTCCTAGCGGGGTCCGCTCCTACGAGCAGTACTTC
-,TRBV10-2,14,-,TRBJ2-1,CASSVYGPDNEQFF,TGCGCCAGCAGTGTCTATGGGCCAGACAATGAGCAGTTCTTC
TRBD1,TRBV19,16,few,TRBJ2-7,CASSARSGTGFGEQYF,TGTGCCAGTAGTGCCAGGTCCGGGACAGGGTTTGGCGAGCAGTACTTC
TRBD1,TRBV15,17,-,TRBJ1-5,CATRDRGTGGNNQPQHF,TGTGCCACCAGGGACAGGGGAACTGGCGGGAACAATCAGCCCCAGCATTTT
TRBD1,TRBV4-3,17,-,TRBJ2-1,CASSQTFPRDRGCEQFF,TGCGCCAGCAGCCAGACCTTTCCCCGGGACAGGGGATGTGAGCAGTTCTTC
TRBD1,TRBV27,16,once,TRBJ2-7,CASSISQGAVSYEQYF,TGTGCCAGCAGTATCTCACAGGGGGCGGTCTCCTACGAGCAGTACTTC